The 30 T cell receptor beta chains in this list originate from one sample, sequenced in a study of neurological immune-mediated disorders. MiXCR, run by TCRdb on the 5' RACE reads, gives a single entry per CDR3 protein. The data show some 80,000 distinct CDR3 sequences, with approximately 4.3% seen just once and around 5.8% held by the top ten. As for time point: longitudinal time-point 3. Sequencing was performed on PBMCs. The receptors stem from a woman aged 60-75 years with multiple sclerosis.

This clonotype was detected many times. The CDR3 DNA sequence: TGCAGTGCTAGCGGCGGAGAGACCCAGTACTTC. Translation: CSASGGETQYF. The chain uses TRBV20-1 and TRBJ2-5; D remains unclear. CDR3 length: 11 amino acids. V was shortened by 3 bases and J by 4 bases, with 6 bases between the two germline ends. Germline V gene lookup returns CDR1 DFQATT and CDR2 SNEGSKA (reference sequence).

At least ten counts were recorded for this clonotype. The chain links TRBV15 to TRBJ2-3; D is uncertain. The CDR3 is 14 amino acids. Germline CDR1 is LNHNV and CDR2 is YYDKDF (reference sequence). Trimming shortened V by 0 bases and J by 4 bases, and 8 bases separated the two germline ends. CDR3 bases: TGTGCCACCAGCAGAGATCCCTCTTCAGATACGCAGTATTTT. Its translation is CATSRDPSSDTQYF.

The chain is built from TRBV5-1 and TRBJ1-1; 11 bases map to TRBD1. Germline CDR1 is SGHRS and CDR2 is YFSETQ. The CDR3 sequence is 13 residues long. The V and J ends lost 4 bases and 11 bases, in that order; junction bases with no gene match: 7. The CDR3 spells CASSQGQGAGAFF. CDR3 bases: TGCGCCAGCAGCCAAGGACAGGGGGCTGGCGCTTTCTTT.

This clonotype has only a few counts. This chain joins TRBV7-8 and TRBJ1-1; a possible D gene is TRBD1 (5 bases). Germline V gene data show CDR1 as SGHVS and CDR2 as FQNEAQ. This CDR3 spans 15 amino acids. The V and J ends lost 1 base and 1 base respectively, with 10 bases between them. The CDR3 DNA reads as TGTGCCAGCAGCTTAGTTCAGGGACGGAACACTGAAGCTTTCTTT. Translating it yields CASSLVQGRNTEAFF.

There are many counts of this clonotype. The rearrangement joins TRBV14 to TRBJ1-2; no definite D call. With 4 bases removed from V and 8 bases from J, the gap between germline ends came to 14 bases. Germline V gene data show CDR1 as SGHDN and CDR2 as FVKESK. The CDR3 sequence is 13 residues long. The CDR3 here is CASSPIRARGYTF. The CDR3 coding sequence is TGTGCCAGCAGCCCGATAAGGGCGCGGGGCTACACCTTC.

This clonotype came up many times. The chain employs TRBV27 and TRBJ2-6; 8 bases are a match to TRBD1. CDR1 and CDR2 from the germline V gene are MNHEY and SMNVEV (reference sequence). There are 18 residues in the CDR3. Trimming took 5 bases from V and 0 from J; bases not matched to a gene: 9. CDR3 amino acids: CASSPRGQGSSGANVLTF. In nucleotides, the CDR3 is TGTGCCAGCAGTCCTCGAGGACAGGGATCCTCTGGGGCCAACGTCCTGACTTTC.

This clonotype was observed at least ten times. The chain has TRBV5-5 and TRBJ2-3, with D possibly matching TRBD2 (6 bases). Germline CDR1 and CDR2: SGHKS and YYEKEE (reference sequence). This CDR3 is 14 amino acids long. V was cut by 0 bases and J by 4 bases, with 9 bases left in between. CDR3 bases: TGTGCCAGCAGCTTGGATCCTAGCGCAGATACGCAGTATTTT. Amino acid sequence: CASSLDPSADTQYF.

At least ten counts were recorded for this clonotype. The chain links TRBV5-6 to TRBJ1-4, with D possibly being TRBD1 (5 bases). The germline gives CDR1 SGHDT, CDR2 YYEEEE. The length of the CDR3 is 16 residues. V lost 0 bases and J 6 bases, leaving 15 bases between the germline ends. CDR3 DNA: TGTGCCAGCAGCTTGGAAAGGGGCGAAGGGGATGAAAAACTGTTTTTT. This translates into CASSLERGEGDEKLFF.

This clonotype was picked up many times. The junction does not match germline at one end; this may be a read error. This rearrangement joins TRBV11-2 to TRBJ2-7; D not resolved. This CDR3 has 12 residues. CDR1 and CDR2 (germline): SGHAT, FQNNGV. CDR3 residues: CASTLVYYEQYF. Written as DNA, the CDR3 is TGTGCCAGCACCTTAGTTTACTACGAGCAGTACTTC. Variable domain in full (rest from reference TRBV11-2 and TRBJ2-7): EAGVAQSPRYKIIEKRQSVAFWCNPISGHATLYWYQQILGQGPKLLIQFQNNGVVDDSQLPKDRFSAERLKGVDSTLKIQPAKLEDSAVYLCASTLVYYEQYFGPGTRLTVT.

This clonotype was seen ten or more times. The DNA of the CDR3 is TGCAGCGTTGAAGGGACTAGACCGACGACCGGGGAGCTGTTTTTT. It is translated as CSVEGTRPTTGELFF. The V and J genes are TRBV29-1 and TRBJ2-2; TRBD2 aligns across 7 bases. Trimming removed 1 base from V and 5 bases from J; junction bases left unmatched: 7. Germline lookup yields CDR1 SQVTM and CDR2 ANQGSEA. CDR3 length: 15 residues.

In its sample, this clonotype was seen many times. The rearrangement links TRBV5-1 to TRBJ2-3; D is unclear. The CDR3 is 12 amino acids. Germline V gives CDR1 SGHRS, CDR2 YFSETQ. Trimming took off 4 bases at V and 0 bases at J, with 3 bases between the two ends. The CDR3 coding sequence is TGCGCCAGCAGCATCAGCACAGATACGCAGTATTTT. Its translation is CASSISTDTQYF.

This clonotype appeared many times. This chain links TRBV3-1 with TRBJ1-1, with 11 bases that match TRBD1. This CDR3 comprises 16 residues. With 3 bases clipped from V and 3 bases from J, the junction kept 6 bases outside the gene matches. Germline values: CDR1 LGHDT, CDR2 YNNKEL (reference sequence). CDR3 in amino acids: CASSQGGQGGYTEAFF. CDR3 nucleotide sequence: TGTGCCAGCAGCCAGGGGGGACAGGGGGGTTACACTGAAGCTTTCTTT.

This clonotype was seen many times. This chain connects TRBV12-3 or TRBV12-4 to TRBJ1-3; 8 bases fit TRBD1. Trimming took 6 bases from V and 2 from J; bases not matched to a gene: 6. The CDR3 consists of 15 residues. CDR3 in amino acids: CASSYIQGAGNTIYF. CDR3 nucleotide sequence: TGTGCCAGCAGCTACATACAGGGGGCTGGAAACACCATATATTTT.

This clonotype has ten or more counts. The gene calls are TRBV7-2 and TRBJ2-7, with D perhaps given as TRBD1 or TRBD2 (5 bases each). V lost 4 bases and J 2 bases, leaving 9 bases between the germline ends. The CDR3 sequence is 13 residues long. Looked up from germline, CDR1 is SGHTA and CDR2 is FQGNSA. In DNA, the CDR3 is TGTGCCAGCAGCTCGAGGGGCCCCTACGAGCAGTACTTC. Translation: CASSSRGPYEQYF. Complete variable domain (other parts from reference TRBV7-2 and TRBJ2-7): GAGVSQSPSNKVTEKGKDVELRCDPISGHTALYWYRQSLGQGLEFLIYFQGNSAPDKSGLPSDRFSAERTGGSVSTLTIQRTQQEDSAVYLCASSSRGPYEQYFGPGTRLTVT.

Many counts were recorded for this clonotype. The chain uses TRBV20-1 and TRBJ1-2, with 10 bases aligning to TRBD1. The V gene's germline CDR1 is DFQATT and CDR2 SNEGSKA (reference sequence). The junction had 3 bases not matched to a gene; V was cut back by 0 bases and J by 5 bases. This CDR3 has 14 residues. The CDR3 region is CSARDGDRGYGYTF. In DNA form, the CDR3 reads TGCAGTGCTAGAGACGGGGACAGGGGATATGGCTACACCTTC.

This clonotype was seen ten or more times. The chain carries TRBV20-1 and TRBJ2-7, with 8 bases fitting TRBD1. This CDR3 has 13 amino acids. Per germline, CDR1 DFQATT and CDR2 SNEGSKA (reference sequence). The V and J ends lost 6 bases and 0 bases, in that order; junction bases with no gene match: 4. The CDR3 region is CSARTGSSYEQYF. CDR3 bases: TGCAGTGCGCGGACAGGGAGCTCCTACGAGCAGTACTTC.

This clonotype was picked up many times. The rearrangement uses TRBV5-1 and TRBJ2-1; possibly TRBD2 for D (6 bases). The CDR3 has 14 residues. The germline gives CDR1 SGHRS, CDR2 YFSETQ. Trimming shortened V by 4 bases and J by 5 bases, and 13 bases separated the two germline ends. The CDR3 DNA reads TGCGCCAGCAGCCCCGGGACTGGGGACAATGAGCAGTTCTTC. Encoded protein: CASSPGTGDNEQFF.

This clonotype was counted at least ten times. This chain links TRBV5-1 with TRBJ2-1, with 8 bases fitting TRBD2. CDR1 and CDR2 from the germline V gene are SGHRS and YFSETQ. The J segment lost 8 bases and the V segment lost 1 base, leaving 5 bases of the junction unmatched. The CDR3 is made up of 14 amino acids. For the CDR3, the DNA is TGCGCCAGCAGCTTGAGCGGGGGCCTGGATGAGCAGTTCTTC. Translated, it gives CASSLSGGLDEQFF.

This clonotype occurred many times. The CDR3 here is CASSRDRGKAKNIQYF. The DNA of the CDR3 is TGTGCCAGCAGTCGGGACAGGGGAAAAGCCAAAAACATTCAGTACTTC. The chain uses TRBV27 and TRBJ2-4; TRBD1 aligns across 10 bases. CDR1 and CDR2 (germline): MNHEY, SMNVEV (reference sequence). This CDR3 contains 16 residues. V shed 5 bases and J 0 bases; nucleotides not matched to a gene: 4.

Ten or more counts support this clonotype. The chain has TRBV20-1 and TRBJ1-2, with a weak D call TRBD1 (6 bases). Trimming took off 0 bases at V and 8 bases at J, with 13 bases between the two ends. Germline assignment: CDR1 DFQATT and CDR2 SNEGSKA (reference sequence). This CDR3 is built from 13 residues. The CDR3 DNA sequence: TGCAGTGCTAGAGACCCCAACAGGGTCGGCTACACCTTC. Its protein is CSARDPNRVGYTF.

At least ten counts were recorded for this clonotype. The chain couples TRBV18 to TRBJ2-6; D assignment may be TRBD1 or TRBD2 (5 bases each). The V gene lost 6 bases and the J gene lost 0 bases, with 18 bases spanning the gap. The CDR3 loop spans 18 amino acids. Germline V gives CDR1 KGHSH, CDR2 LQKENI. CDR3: CASSLDLGEFSGANVLTF. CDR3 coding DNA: TGTGCCAGCTCTCTAGACCTGGGGGAGTTCTCTGGGGCCAACGTCCTGACTTTC.

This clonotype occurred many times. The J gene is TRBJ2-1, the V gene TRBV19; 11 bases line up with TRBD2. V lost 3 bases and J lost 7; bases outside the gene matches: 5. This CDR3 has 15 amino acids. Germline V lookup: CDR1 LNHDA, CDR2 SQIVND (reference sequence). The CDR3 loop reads CASSILAGGWNEQFF. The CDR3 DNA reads TGTGCCAGTAGTATCCTAGCGGGGGGTTGGAATGAGCAGTTCTTC.

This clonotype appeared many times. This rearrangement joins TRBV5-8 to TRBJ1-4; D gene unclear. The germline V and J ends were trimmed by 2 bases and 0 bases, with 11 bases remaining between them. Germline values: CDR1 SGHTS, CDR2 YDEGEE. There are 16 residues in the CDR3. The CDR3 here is CASSFGSGPTNEKLFF. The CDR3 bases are TGTGCCAGCAGCTTCGGAAGTGGTCCAACTAATGAAAAACTGTTTTTT.

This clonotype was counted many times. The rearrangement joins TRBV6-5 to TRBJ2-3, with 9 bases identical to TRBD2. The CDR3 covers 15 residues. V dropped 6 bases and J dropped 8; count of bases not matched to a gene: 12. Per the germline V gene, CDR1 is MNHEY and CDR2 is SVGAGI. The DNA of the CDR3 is TGTGCCAGCAGGGTCGGCGGGGGGGCCTCAGCTACGCAGTATTTT. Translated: CASRVGGGASATQYF.

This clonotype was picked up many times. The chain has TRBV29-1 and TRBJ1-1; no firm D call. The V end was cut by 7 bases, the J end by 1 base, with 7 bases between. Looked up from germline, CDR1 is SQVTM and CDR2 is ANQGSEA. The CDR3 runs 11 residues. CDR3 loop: CSGDRNTEAFF. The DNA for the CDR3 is TGCAGCGGCGACCGGAACACTGAAGCTTTCTTT. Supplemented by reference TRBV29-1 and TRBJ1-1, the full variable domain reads SAVISQKPSRDICQRGTSLTIQCQVDSQVTMMFWYRQQPGQSLTLIATANQGSEATYESGFVIDKFPISRPNLTFSTLTVSNMSPEDSSIYLCSGDRNTEAFFGQGTRLTVV.

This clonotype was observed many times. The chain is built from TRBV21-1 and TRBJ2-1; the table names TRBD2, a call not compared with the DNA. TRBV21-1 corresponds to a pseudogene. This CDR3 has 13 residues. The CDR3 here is CASSKGTPPEQFF. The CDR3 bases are TGTGCCAGCAGCAAAGGGACCCCCCCGGAGCAGTTCTTC.

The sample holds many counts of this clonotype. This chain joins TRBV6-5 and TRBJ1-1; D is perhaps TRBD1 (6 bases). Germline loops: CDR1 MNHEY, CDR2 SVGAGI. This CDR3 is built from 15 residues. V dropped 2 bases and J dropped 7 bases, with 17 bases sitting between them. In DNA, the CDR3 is TGTGCCAGCAGTTACCTAACAGGGAACGGAGATGAAGCTTTCTTT. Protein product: CASSYLTGNGDEAFF.

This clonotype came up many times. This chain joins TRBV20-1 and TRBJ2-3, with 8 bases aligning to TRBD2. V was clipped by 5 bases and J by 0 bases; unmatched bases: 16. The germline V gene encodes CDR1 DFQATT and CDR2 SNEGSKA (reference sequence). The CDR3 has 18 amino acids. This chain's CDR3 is CSAPPVTGGVASTDTQYF. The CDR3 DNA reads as TGCAGTGCTCCCCCGGTGACGGGGGGGGTTGCTAGCACAGATACGCAGTATTTT.

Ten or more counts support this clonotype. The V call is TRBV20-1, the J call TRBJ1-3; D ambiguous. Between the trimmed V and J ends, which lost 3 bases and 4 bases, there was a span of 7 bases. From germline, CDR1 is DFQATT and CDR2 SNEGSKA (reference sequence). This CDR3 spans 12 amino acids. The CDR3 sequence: CSASYSGNTIYF. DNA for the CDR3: TGCAGTGCTAGTTACAGCGGAAACACCATATATTTT.

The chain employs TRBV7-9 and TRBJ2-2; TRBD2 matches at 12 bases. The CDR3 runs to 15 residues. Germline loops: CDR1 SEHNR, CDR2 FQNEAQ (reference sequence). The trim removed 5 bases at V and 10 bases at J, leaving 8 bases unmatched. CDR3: CASSPTSGGREELFF. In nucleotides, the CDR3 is TGTGCCAGCAGCCCGACTAGCGGGGGACGTGAGGAGCTGTTTTTT.